This entry lists 14 T cell receptor beta chains sequenced from one sample in a study of CD8 T cells in Susac syndrome. cDNA came from about 0.5 to 1 ug RNA primed by random hexamers. A single record per CDR3 protein comes from TCRdb applying MiXCR to the immunoSEQ multiplex PCR reads. The sample lists about 47,000 distinct CDR3 sequences, about 92% occurring once. The sample consisted of CD8+ T cells from PBMCs. These receptors originate from a human donor in good health.

The chain carries TRBV27 and TRBJ1-1; D unresolved. Trimming took 8 bases from V and 1 from J, leaving 11 bases between them. The CDR3 runs to 13 residues. Germline CDR1 reads MNHEY; CDR2 reads SMNVEV (reference sequence). CDR3: CASRGAGNTEAFF. The CDR3 DNA sequence: TGTGCCAGCCGGGGAGCAGGGAACACTGAAGCTTTCTTT.

The gene calls are TRBV29-1 and TRBJ2-7; tentative D call: TRBD1 (5 bases). Germline V gene data show CDR1 as SQVTM and CDR2 as ANQGSEA. V lost 0 bases and J lost 5, with 8 bases in between. The CDR3 sequence is 12 residues long. This CDR3 reads CSVEDGRDEQYF. The CDR3 nucleotides read TGCAGCGTTGAAGATGGCAGGGACGAGCAGTACTTC.

The genes are TRBV4-3 and TRBJ1-1, with D possibly matching TRBD1 (6 bases). This CDR3 contains 15 residues. V lost 0 bases, J lost 0 bases, and 8 bases lay in between. Germline CDR1 is LGHNA and CDR2 is YSLEER. CDR3 protein: CASSQDQGMNTEAFF. The CDR3 nucleotides read TGCGCCAGCAGCCAAGATCAGGGGATGAACACTGAAGCTTTCTTT.

The V and J genes are TRBV3-1 and TRBJ2-2; D perhaps matches TRBD2 (6 bases). Per germline, CDR1 LGHDT and CDR2 YNNKEL (reference sequence). The CDR3 consists of 16 residues. V lost 1 base and J 4 bases, leaving 13 bases between the germline ends. The CDR3 DNA is TGTGCCAGCAGCCAAGGAATTGGCGGGATCACCGGGGAGCTGTTTTTT. This translates into CASSQGIGGITGELFF.

The chain links TRBV3-1 to TRBJ2-7; D not resolved. The CDR3 contains 14 residues. Per germline, CDR1 LGHDT and CDR2 YNNKEL (reference sequence). V gave up 0 bases and J gave up 1 base, with 7 bases separating them. The CDR3 DNA is TGTGCCAGCAGCCAAGATGGGTTTTCCTACGAGCAGTACTTC. Protein sequence: CASSQDGFSYEQYF.

This chain joins TRBV6-2 or TRBV6-3 and TRBJ2-7, with 10 bases fitting TRBD2. Germline values: CDR1 MNHEY, CDR2 SVGEGT. V trimming: 10 bases; J trimming: 0 bases; junction bases outside the gene matches: 12. The CDR3 length is 16 residues. This CDR3 reads CATPSPGLAPSYEQYF. CDR3 coding DNA: TGTGCCACCCCTTCTCCGGGACTAGCGCCCTCCTACGAGCAGTACTTC.

By proportion, this clonotype is medium-sized. This chain connects TRBV4-1 to TRBJ1-1; 12 bases are a match to TRBD1. Unmatched junction bases numbered 13, after V lost 4 bases and J lost 4 bases. The CDR3 sequence is 18 residues long. Germline-derived CDR1 and CDR2 are MGHRA and YSYEKL. CDR3 DNA: TGCGCCAGCAGCCGCGGATCCGGGACAGGGGGCCTGGGCACTGAAGCTTTCTTT. This codes for CASSRGSGTGGLGTEAFF.

The count of this clonotype is one. The CDR3 DNA reads as TGTGCCAGCGATACCGGGACAGGGATAGATACGCAGTATTTT. Its translation is CASDTGTGIDTQYF. The V call is TRBV2, the J call TRBJ2-3, with 9 bases fitting TRBD1. V was pared by 8 bases and J by 5 bases, with 8 bases of the junction left unmatched. Germline V gene sequence: CDR1 SNHLY, CDR2 FYNNEI. CDR3 length equals 14 residues. The full variable domain, rest sourced from reference TRBV2 and TRBJ2-3, is EPEVTQTPSHQVTQMGQEVILRCVPISNHLYFYWYRQILGQKVEFLVSFYNNEISEKSEIFDDQFSVERPDGSNFTLKIRSTKLEDSAMYFCASDTGTGIDTQYFGPGTRLTVL.

V gene TRBV29-1 combines with J gene TRBJ2-7; 9 nucleotides align to TRBD2. Germline CDR1 SQVTM, CDR2 ANQGSEA. After removal of 1 base from V and 2 bases from J, the junction contained 12 bases not matched to a gene. The CDR3 contains 17 residues. The CDR3 loop reads CSVEGQLGTSFPYEQYF. As DNA, the CDR3 is TGCAGCGTTGAAGGTCAGCTAGGGACTAGCTTCCCCTACGAGCAGTACTTC.

This clonotype was seen just once. CDR3 nucleotides: TGTGCCAGCAGTGAAAGCACAGACCCTAATCTTAACTATGGCTACACCTTC. This codes for CASSESTDPNLNYGYTF. This chain uses TRBV2 with TRBJ1-2, with D hard to call. This CDR3 comprises 17 residues. V was shortened by 2 bases and J by 1 base, with 17 bases between the two germline ends. Germline V lookup: CDR1 SNHLY, CDR2 FYNNEI.

The CDR3 region has the DNA TGTGCCATCAGTGGGATAAACAGGGACTACGAGCAGTACTTC. Its protein is CAISGINRDYEQYF. The rearrangement joins TRBV10-3 to TRBJ2-7; tentatively, D is TRBD1 (6 bases). V lost 4 bases, J lost 3 bases, and 13 bases lay in between. Germline loops: CDR1 ENHRY, CDR2 SYGVKD. The CDR3 length is 14 residues.

This chain uses TRBV30 with TRBJ2-7, with unresolved D. Trimming took 0 bases from V and 3 from J, leaving 6 bases between them. Looked up from germline, CDR1 is GTSNPN and CDR2 is SVGIG (reference sequence). The CDR3 spans 12 residues. CDR3 in DNA: TGTGCCTGGAGTGTACCTGACTACGAGCAGTACTTC. Translated, it gives CAWSVPDYEQYF.

The CDR3 DNA is TGTGCCTGGAGTGTCTTAACAGGGATTGAAGCTTTCTTT. Its translation: CAWSVLTGIEAFF. The chain links TRBV30 to TRBJ1-1; the D gene is possibly TRBD1 (6 bases). This CDR3 has 13 residues. In germline, CDR1 is GTSNPN, CDR2 SVGIG (reference sequence). V was shortened by 0 bases and J by 7 bases, with 12 bases between the two germline ends. Together with reference TRBV30 and TRBJ1-1, the CDR3 gives the full variable domain: SQTIHQWPATLVQPVGSPLSLECTVEGTSNPNLYWYRQAAGRGLQLLFYSVGIGQISSEVPQNLSASRPQDRQFILSSKKLLLSDSGFYLCAWSVLTGIEAFFGQGTRLTVV.

The chain joins TRBV29-1 to TRBJ2-7; D is uncertain. The V end was cut by 1 base, the J end by 1 base, with 8 bases between. Germline V CDR1 and CDR2: SQVTM, ANQGSEA. The CDR3 loop spans 13 amino acids. The CDR3 DNA sequence: TGCAGCGTTGAAGGTGTAGGGTCCTACGAGCAGTACTTC. Translated: CSVEGVGSYEQYF.